This TCR beta chain was found in a study of beta chain features in type 1 diabetes (dated by TCRdb to between 2018 and 2020). Study-wide context: Patients and healthy donors did not differ in mean age, gender distribution, total cell number or subset yield. A total of roughly 99 million sorted cells were examined across all samples, and the number of cells per subset was strongly correlated with RNA yield. In the study, recently diagnosed type 1 diabetes patients and matched healthy donors were compared on the TCRB repertoires of their sorted circulating CD4+ T cell subsets. Regulatory and stem cell-like memory subsets were isolated from only 8 patients and roughly 8 healthy donors, whereas naive and central memory subsets came from all 30 or so donors. Overall study results and their limits: PCR may preferentially amplify shorter templates, but because patient and control samples were amplified and corrected together, any resulting skew would affect both groups equally. At VDJ recombination sites, patients with type 1 diabetes made fewer insertions and deleted more nucleotides, a pattern implying thymic rearrangement abnormalities. Because the HLA sub-analyses included only small numbers of individuals, any influence of HLA type on TCRB rearrangement was left unresolved. Naive, central memory and regulatory TCRB repertoires appeared to be more similar among patients than among healthy donors. Type 1 diabetes patients showed a moderate but significant shortening of TCRB CDR3 length in all four CD4+ subsets. Because cDNA was sequenced instead of genomic DNA, activated cells with high expression could be over-represented, although the groups did not differ in activation or CD3 levels.

The junction shows trimming of 1 base on V and 6 bases on J, and the gene matches do not reach 2 bases of it. The germline V gene encodes CDR1 MGHRA and CDR2 YSYEKL. The CDR3 holds 14 amino acids from the cysteine to the phenylalanine. Here the CDR3 DNA is all that survives: 42 bases in frame from base 1. All of the isolated RNA was reverse transcribed with the High Capacity cDNA Reverse Transcription Kit, so expressed TCRB transcripts were sequenced. Deep immunoSEQ sequencing was applied to naive, central memory and regulatory T cell samples, giving an average of roughly 3.5 million total reads per sample. After sorted cells were lysed in RLT buffer, RNA was extracted with DNase-treated RNeasy Micro or Mini kits, with the choice depending on cell number. To prevent cross-contamination, every cell subset was processed on its own, while patient and healthy donor samples were processed together. The immunoSEQ multiplex PCR was used to amplify TCRB sequences from cDNA, yielding 87-bp fragments that span the CDR3 region. Sequencing of the amplicons was performed on the Illumina HiSeq platform. Regarding the original processing steps: PCR bias was computationally corrected using synthetic template baselines, reads within Hamming distance 2 were collapsed, and singletons that could not be merged were discarded. Reads were aligned to IMGT to assign V, D and J genes, CDR3 length, and insertions or deletions at six rearrangement sites. Clonotype counts were normalized to sorted cell number within each subset before computing true diversity and Gini coefficients with the tcR R package. The overlap coefficient, calculated on TCRB nucleotide sequences, was used to measure repertoire sharing. As a proxy for the pre-selection repertoire, out-of-frame TCRB sequences from naive cells were analyzed. Held by TCRdb, this immuneACCESS table contains in-frame sequences only and omits some clones. Under half of the omission traces to an unresolved V gene where checked; the cause of the rest is unknown. D and trimming come from the DNA, and the V and J calls and clone size come from that table. The sample has roughly 240,000 clones on record, 24% of them singletons. The top ten constitute about 0.012% of the sample.

Each donor gave one peripheral blood draw, approximately 120 mL on average, collected into heparinised tubes. Using a panel that included CD45RO, CCR7, CD25, CD127, CD95 and CD27, naive, central memory, regulatory and stem cell-like memory CD4+ T cells were sorted on a BD FACSAria II. Purity was above 98% for every sorted population. Right away, PBMCs were isolated by Lymphoprep density gradient centrifugation and were stained directly, with no culture step. So that batch effects would be minimized, each experiment stained and sorted samples in pairs, pairing one healthy donor with one patient. Turning to this clone: Its antigen is not yet known. One base away there is no much larger clone; base qualities are not given.

Material for sequencing was naive CD4+ T cells from blood. The cell subset or site label for this specimen denotes: true naive CD4+ T cells. This sequence originates from a woman in her thirties with type 1 diabetes. This chain joins TRBV4-1 to TRBJ1-5, and 8 bases in between align with TRBD1. The CDR3 protein is CASSQADRAQPQHF. The nucleotide sequence is TGCGCCAGCAGCCAAGCGGACAGGGCTCAGCCCCAGCATTTT.